This T cell receptor beta chain comes out of a study of memory CD4+ T cells and cytomegalovirus serostatus (dated by TCRdb to about 2019). In terms of the full investigation: A total of some 35 healthy Belgian adults, of whom 9 were CMV seropositive and about 24 were CMV seronegative, were included in the cohort. To replicate a published TCR-based CMV serostatus classifier, the study sequenced CD4+ memory TCRbeta repertoires from a Belgian cohort whose cytomegalovirus serostatus was known. Results and caveats for the whole study, not just this receptor: The original-framework classifier achieved a median bootstrapped AUC of about 0.95 with a 95% CI of 0.76-1.00 on the Belgian cohort. For predicting CMV serostatus, the median bootstrapped AUC was 0.95 using the original framework and about 0.9 using a US-trained random forest. Only CD4+CD45RO+ memory cells were sequenced, in contrast to the original study, in which naive and memory CD4+ and CD8+ populations were covered. Among the 150 or so previously reported CMV-associated TCRbeta sequences, approximately 70 showed up in the CD4+ memory repertoires, with each one found in between one and five individuals. The results were interpreted as suggesting that the CMV-associated TCR signature is mostly present in the CD4+ memory repertoire.

Single viable CD3+CD4+CD8-CD45RO+ cells were sorted as memory CD4+ T cells on a FACSAria II. CMV serostatus was determined using a Roche Elecsys assay that detects serum IgG against CMV pp150, pp28, p38 and p52. After the samples were thawed, total CD4+ T cells were enriched through positive selection using CD4 magnetic microbeads. The samples came from a different study that was designed specifically to examine the CD4+ T cell memory repertoire. Peripheral blood mononuclear cells were isolated and cryopreserved according to standard operating procedures, and serum was kept at -80 degrees C. CD3-PerCP (BW264/56), CD4-APC (RPA-T4), CD45RO-PE (UCHT1) and CD8-Pacific Orange (3B5) antibodies were used for staining, and non-viable cells were excluded with Sytox blue. Including cysteine and phenylalanine, the CDR3 has 15 amino acids. The read is trimmed to its CDR3 DNA, 45 bases read in frame from base 1. CDR1 and CDR2 (SGHRS, YFSETQ) derive from the germline V gene. Germline trimming amounts to 4 bases on V and 1 base on J, with 6 as the count of junction bases outside the gene matches.

Notes on this clone: This clone's antigen is unknown. Base qualities were left out, and no much larger clone turns up one base away.

Genomic DNA was extracted from sorted cells with the Quick-DNA Microprep Kit. TCRbeta DNA was amplified with the immunoSEQ hsTCRbeta kit following the manufacturer's protocol. An Illumina MiSeq instrument was used to sequence the TCRbeta libraries. For the original study's pipeline: Once out-of-frame sequences had been removed, a few million distinct TCRbeta sequences were left, which works out to an average of about 67,000 per individual. Two values were used to score each individual: the count of 150 to 200 previously reported CMV-associated TCRbeta sequences and the total count of productive distinct TCRbeta sequences. A beta-binomial model was reimplemented in Python, and scikit-learn random forests with default parameters were trained on US cohort data. Classifier performance on the Belgian cohort was reported as the median AUC with percentile confidence intervals calculated over 10,000 bootstrap iterations. The table was pulled from immuneACCESS by TCRdb, which kept in-frame rearrangements only. Such tables lose some clones; where checked, under half of the loss comes from unresolved V genes, and the rest has no known cause. Clone size and the V and J calls come from that table; the DNA yielded D and trimming. The sample table shows tens of thousands of clones, and over 70% are seen once. The top ten clonotypes cover 0.61% of the sample.

The specimen sequenced was memory CD4+ T cells from blood. Recombination connected TRBV5-1 to TRBJ2-7; TRBD2 aligns with 9 central bases. The sequence derives from an adult in good health and CMV-seronegative. CDR3 reads: CASSPASGVSYEQYF. The DNA sequence reads TGCGCCAGCAGCCCCGCTAGCGGGGTTTCCTACGAGCAGTACTTC. The reference TRBV5-1 and TRBJ2-7 proteins fill in what lies around the CDR3, so the full variable domain reads KAGVTQTPRYLIKTRGQQVTLSCSPISGHRSVSWYQQTPGQGLQFLFEYFSETQRNKGNFPGRFSGRQFSNSRSEMNVSTLELGDSALYLCASSPASGVSYEQYFGPGTRLTVT.